A single sample gave rise to the 10 T cell receptor beta chains below, sequenced in a study of regulatory T cells in long-lasting Graves disease (dated by TCRdb to about 2021). The sample's time point label, decoded: persistent/refractory GD, antithyroid drugs over 5 years with positive TRAb. For both TCR sequencing and RNA sequencing, RNA was extracted from PBMCs using TRIzol. Libraries were built with multiplex PCR. Sequenced on an Illumina HiSeq 4000. TCR beta libraries were built with iRepertoire HTBI primers and Arm-PCR amplification of CDR3 regions. TCRdb reanalyzed the raw reads on its own, using fastp at Q25 for trimming and MiXCR for clone calling, and kept in-frame beta chains. Every distinct CDR3 protein forms one entry, paired with its most common genes and DNA. A total of about 450,000 distinct CDR3 sequences appear in this sample, about 25% of them only once. The ten biggest clones cover about 27% of the sample.

The starting material was peripheral blood mononuclear cells (PBMCs), obtained when the disease was refractory, from a patient treated with antithyroid drugs. These receptors were collected from a female donor with Graves disease.

This clonotype appeared many times. CDR3 residues: CASSRQDSNQPQHF. The CDR3 DNA reads TGTGCCAGCAGCCGACAGGATAGCAATCAGCCCCAGCATTTT. This rearrangement joins TRBV3-1 to TRBJ1-5, with D maybe TRBD1 (6 bases). Per the germline V gene, CDR1 is LGHDT and CDR2 is YNNKEL (reference sequence). CDR3 length equals 14 residues. V shed 4 bases and J shed 0 bases, with 7 bases lying between them.

This clonotype was observed at least ten times. The J gene is TRBJ2-7, the V gene TRBV20-1, with a possible D match to TRBD2 (6 bases). CDR1 DFQATT and CDR2 SNEGSKA come from the germline V gene (reference sequence). V lost 1 base and J lost 3, with 13 bases in between. The CDR3 loop spans 14 amino acids. CDR3 residues: CSARAVAGRYEQYF. CDR3 DNA: TGCAGTGCTAGAGCCGTGGCGGGGCGCTACGAGCAGTACTTC.

The CDR3 loop reads CASSLSIGDSSYEQYF. The CDR3 DNA reads as TGTGCCAGCAGTTTATCGATCGGGGACAGCTCCTACGAGCAGTACTTC. V and J are TRBV27 and TRBJ2-7; 7 nucleotides agree with TRBD1. This CDR3 region has 16 residues. CDR1 and CDR2 from the germline V gene are MNHEY and SMNVEV (reference sequence). The V gene end was trimmed by 0 bases and the J gene end by 0 bases; junction bases not matched to a gene: 5.

This clonotype occurred many times. Here the CDR3 reads CSVRTGQETQYF. The CDR3 DNA follows: TGCAGTGTTCGGACAGGACAAGAGACCCAGTACTTC. This chain joins TRBV29-1 and TRBJ2-5; 7 bases are a match to TRBD1. Germline CDR1 SQVTM, CDR2 ANQGSEA. This CDR3 spans 12 amino acids.

The chain carries TRBV30 and TRBJ1-1; D remains unclear. Germline V gene sequence: CDR1 GTSNPN, CDR2 SVGIG (reference sequence). The CDR3 spans 17 residues. Trimming pared 2 bases from V and 7 bases from J, leaving 26 bases between. DNA of the CDR3: TGTGCCTGGAGTCTACCTGCGGGCAGTCTGGTAGTCAGTGAAGCTTTCTTT. Translated, it gives CAWSLPAGSLVVSEAFF. Together with reference TRBV30 and TRBJ1-1, the CDR3 gives the full variable domain: SQTIHQWPATLVQPVGSPLSLECTVEGTSNPNLYWYRQAAGRGLQLLFYSVGIGQISSEVPQNLSASRPQDRQFILSSKKLLLSDSGFYLCAWSLPAGSLVVSEAFFGQGTRLTVV.

This clonotype was seen a few times. The chain is built from TRBV30 and TRBJ1-5, with 7 bases aligning to TRBD1. J was trimmed by 2 bases and V by 0 bases; bases with no gene match: 4. This CDR3 has 15 amino acids. Per the germline V gene, CDR1 is GTSNPN and CDR2 is SVGIG (reference sequence). This CDR3 is CAWSVPGQGNQPQHF. The CDR3 DNA reads as TGTGCCTGGAGTGTACCCGGACAGGGCAATCAGCCCCAGCATTTT.

J is TRBJ1-1 and V is TRBV6-1; D gene ambiguous. This CDR3 region has 13 residues. CDR1 MNHNS and CDR2 SASEGT come from the germline V gene. Trimming cost V 7 bases and J 5 bases, with 14 bases left between them. CDR3 sequence: CASTRDTGTEAFF. The DNA for the CDR3 is TGTGCCAGCACTAGAGACACGGGTACTGAAGCTTTCTTT.

The gene calls are TRBV9 and TRBJ2-7, with D perhaps TRBD2 (6 bases). Germline CDR1 reads SGDLS; CDR2 reads YYNGEE. The CDR3 extends over 15 amino acids. Trimming cost V 2 bases and J 3 bases, with 15 bases left between them. The CDR3 region has the DNA TGTGCCAGCAGCGTGACAGCGGGCAGGAGCTACGAGCAGTACTTC. Its protein is CASSVTAGRSYEQYF.

This clonotype showed up just a few times. V gene TRBV7-2 combines with J gene TRBJ1-5; 8 bases align to TRBD1. V gave up 4 bases and J gave up 2 bases; unmatched junction bases: 7. The CDR3 is made up of 16 amino acids. Germline V gene sequence: CDR1 SGHTA, CDR2 FQGNSA. The CDR3 DNA is TGTGCCAGCAGCTCAGATCTGACAGGGGGCAATCAGCCCCAGCATTTT. It codes for CASSSDLTGGNQPQHF.

The chain combines TRBV24-1 with TRBJ2-1; 12 bases line up with TRBD2. The CDR3 is 19 residues long. The germline V gene has CDR1 KGHDR and CDR2 SFDVKD. V was pared by 4 bases and J by 2 bases, with 11 bases of the junction left unmatched. The CDR3 DNA is TGTGCCACCAGTGAAACCCGAAGACTAGCGGGAGTTCCCTACAATGAGCAGTTCTTC. Translated, it gives CATSETRRLAGVPYNEQFF.